One sample yielded the 9 T cell receptor beta chains listed below, sequenced in a study of beta chain features in type 1 diabetes. The entirety of the isolated RNA underwent reverse transcription, so expressed TCRB transcripts were sequenced. Assay: immunoSEQ multiplex PCR; the TCRdb copy retains only in-frame clones and omits some. The table lists fewer than 200,000 clones, around an eighth of them singletons. The sequenced sample consisted of central memory CD4+ T cells from blood. The receptors derive from a woman in her late teens or twenties in good health.

This clone was counted ten times or more. The chain carries TRBV27 and TRBJ2-7; 9 nucleotides align to TRBD1. V dropped 0 bases and J dropped 1; count of bases not matched to a gene: 13. The CDR3 spans 19 residues. Germline V CDR1 and CDR2: MNHEY, SMNVEV (reference sequence). CDR3 loop: CASSLSYLGVGQGSYEQYF. For the CDR3, the DNA is TGTGCCAGCAGTTTATCGTACCTGGGGGTCGGACAGGGGTCCTACGAGCAGTACTTC.

The chain links TRBV7-2 to TRBJ1-5; no clear D gene. The CDR3 sequence is 13 residues long. CDR1 SGHTA and CDR2 FQGNSA come from the germline V gene. V lost 5 bases, J lost 4 bases, and 9 bases lay in between. The CDR3: CASSALQNQPQHF. The CDR3 DNA is TGTGCCAGCAGCGCGTTACAGAATCAGCCCCAGCATTTT. Filled out from reference TRBV7-2 and TRBJ1-5, the complete variable domain reads GAGVSQSPSNKVTEKGKDVELRCDPISGHTALYWYRQSLGQGLEFLIYFQGNSAPDKSGLPSDRFSAERTGGSVSTLTIQRTQQEDSAVYLCASSALQNQPQHFGDGTRLSIL.

This clone was observed a few times. Different DNA sequences within this sample yield the same CDR3. J is TRBJ1-5 and V is TRBV30; tentative D call: TRBD1 (6 bases). This CDR3 is 13 amino acids long. From germline, CDR1 is GTSNPN and CDR2 SVGIG (reference sequence). V dropped 5 bases and J dropped 3 bases, with 11 bases sitting between them. In DNA, the CDR3 is TGTGCCTGGCAGCGGGGGGCCAATCAGCCCCAGCATTTT. Translating it yields CAWQRGANQPQHF.

This clone was observed a handful of times. The chain has TRBV28 and TRBJ2-2; perhaps TRBD1 as D (6 bases). Deletions cut 4 bases from V and 1 base from J, with 13 bases between. This CDR3 has 16 residues. CDR1 and CDR2 (germline): MDHEN, SYDVKM. In DNA, the CDR3 is TGTGCCAGCAGTTCCGCCCCGGGACAGAACACCGGGGAGCTGTTTTTT. The encoded protein is CASSSAPGQNTGELFF.

This clone has a handful of counts. The chain is built from TRBV28 and TRBJ1-1, with D tentatively TRBD1 (6 bases). The CDR3 has 16 amino acids. Germline CDR1 is MDHEN and CDR2 is SYDVKM. Trimming shortened V by 4 bases and J by 1 base, and 16 bases separated the two germline ends. The DNA of the CDR3 is TGTGCCAGCAGTTCGCCGAGGACAGCGTCGAACACTGAAGCTTTCTTT. It codes for CASSSPRTASNTEAFF.

The table lists this clone with many counts. The identical CDR3 is also encoded by other nucleotide sequences in the sample. This chain uses TRBV14 with TRBJ1-4; no reliable D call. Looked up from germline, CDR1 is SGHDN and CDR2 is FVKESK. The CDR3 length is 13 residues. Deletions cut 4 bases from V and 3 bases from J, with 6 bases between. The CDR3 reads CASSRAANEKLFF. For the CDR3, the DNA is TGTGCCAGCAGCCGGGCAGCTAATGAAAAACTGTTTTTT.

The chain couples TRBV7-2 to TRBJ2-3; 12 bases align to TRBD2. This CDR3 region has 14 residues. V was clipped by 3 bases and J by 5 bases; unmatched bases: 0. Germline V CDR1 and CDR2: SGHTA, FQGNSA. The CDR3 is CASSLGLAGDTQYF. CDR3 nucleotide sequence: TGTGCCAGCAGCTTGGGACTAGCGGGAGATACGCAGTATTTT.

The chain uses TRBV5-4 and TRBJ1-3; 10 bases map to TRBD1. This CDR3 region has 15 residues. V shed 4 bases and J 4 bases; nucleotides not matched to a gene: 5. CDR1 and CDR2 (germline): SGHNT, YYREEE (reference sequence). The CDR3, as DNA: TGTGCCAGCAGCATCGGGACAGGGGACGGAAACACCATATATTTT. As protein: CASSIGTGDGNTIYF. Full variable domain (outside the CDR3, taken from reference TRBV5-4 and TRBJ1-3): ETGVTQSPTHLIKTRGQQVTLRCSSQSGHNTVSWYQQALGQGPQFIFQYYREEENGRGNFPPRFSGLQFPNYSSELNVNALELDDSALYLCASSIGTGDGNTIYFGEGSWLTVV.

This clone came up a few times. The rearrangement uses TRBV19 and TRBJ2-1; a weak D match, TRBD1 (6 bases). Germline assignment: CDR1 LNHDA and CDR2 SQIVND (reference sequence). Trimming left V 6 bases short and J 13 bases short, with 28 bases between. The CDR3 covers 16 residues. CDR3 protein: CASSSSGVNPRIRQFF. Written as DNA, the CDR3 is TGTGCCAGTAGCTCGTCAGGGGTGAACCCCCGGATAAGACAGTTCTTC. The full variable domain, in which reference TRBV19 and TRBJ2-1 provide the parts outside the CDR3, is DGGITQSPKYLFRKEGQNVTLSCEQNLNHDAMYWYRQDPGQGLRLIYYSQIVNDFQKGDIAEGYSVSREKKESFPLTVTSAQKNPTAFYLCASSSSGVNPRIRQFFGPGTRLTVL.